A selection of T cell receptor beta chains follows, all from one sample in a study of human T cells and chemical hapten exposure. TCRdb redid the calling of the RACE reads with MiXCR, one entry per CDR3 protein. The sample includes about 160,000 distinct CDR3 sequences, 25% to 30% of them seen just once. Specimen: whole blood, collected in connection with sensitization to the hapten diphenylcyclopropenone (DPC). All receptors derive from a woman aged 18 to 35 with alopecia areata. Some clones in this sample may be carry-over from other donors' samples. Each CDR3 is given with its conserved first and last residue. The D gene is left open where the match is weak. Size is omitted from some rows. Given values are once, few, many or a class for expanded clones.

V gene: TRBV29-1
D gene: NA
J gene: TRBJ1-2
clone size: few
CDR3 protein: CSVETGILQTF
CDR3 DNA: TGCAGCGTTGAAACAGGAATCTTGCAGACCTTC

V gene: TRBV15
D gene: NA
J gene: TRBJ1-2
clone size: NA
CDR3 protein: CATSRVRGGYGTNGYTF
CDR3 DNA: TGTGCCACCAGCAGAGTTCGGGGGGGGTATGGAACTAATGGCTACACCTTC

V gene: TRBV29-1
D gene: TRBD2
J gene: TRBJ2-1
clone size: NA
CDR3 protein: CSVDGRSSGIRYNEQFF
CDR3 DNA: TGCAGCGTCGACGGACGTTCTAGCGGGATTCGGTACAATGAGCAGTTCTTC

V gene: TRBV9
D gene: TRBD1
J gene: TRBJ1-6
clone size: NA
CDR3 protein: CASSVADRNNSPLHF
CDR3 DNA: TGTGCCAGCAGCGTAGCGGACAGGAATAATTCACCCCTCCACTTT

V gene: TRBV7-9
D gene: NA
J gene: TRBJ2-2
clone size: NA
CDR3 protein: CASSFSLDTGELFF
CDR3 DNA: TGTGCCAGCAGCTTTTCTCTTGATACCGGGGAGCTGTTTTTT

V gene: TRBV5-1
D gene: TRBD1
J gene: TRBJ2-2
clone size: NA
CDR3 protein: CASSPRRRQGTNTGELFF
CDR3 DNA: TGCGCCAGCAGCCCGAGGAGGAGACAGGGAACGAACACCGGGGAGCTGTTTTTT

V gene: TRBV7-7
D gene: TRBD2
J gene: TRBJ2-1
clone size: few
CDR3 protein: CASSVSSGKGNEQFF
CDR3 DNA: TGTGCCAGCAGCGTATCTAGCGGGAAGGGCAATGAGCAGTTCTTC

V gene: TRBV7-2
D gene: NA
J gene: TRBJ1-3
clone size: NA
CDR3 protein: CASSLQEGNTIYF
CDR3 DNA: TGTGCCAGCAGCTTGCAGGAGGGAAACACCATATATTTT

V gene: TRBV10-3
D gene: NA
J gene: TRBJ1-5
clone size: NA
CDR3 protein: CAISDLGGSQPQHF
CDR3 DNA: TGTGCCATCAGTGATCTAGGGGGGTCTCAGCCCCAGCATTTT

V gene: TRBV21-1
D gene: NA
J gene: TRBJ2-1
clone size: NA
CDR3 protein: CASSPREGGGLDNEQFF
CDR3 DNA: TGTGCCAGCAGCCCCCGCGAGGGAGGGGGTTTGGACAATGAGCAGTTCTTC

V gene: TRBV29-1
D gene: TRBD2
J gene: TRBJ2-5
clone size: NA
CDR3 protein: CSVQSVAGVGETQYF
CDR3 DNA: TGCAGCGTCCAAAGCGTAGCGGGAGTAGGAGAGACCCAGTACTTC

V gene: TRBV7-6
D gene: NA
J gene: TRBJ2-1
clone size: few
CDR3 protein: CASSLAIRGSSYNEQFF
CDR3 DNA: TGTGCCAGCAGCTTAGCAATCCGGGGGAGCTCCTACAATGAGCAGTTCTTC

V gene: TRBV7-8
D gene: NA
J gene: TRBJ2-7
clone size: NA
CDR3 protein: CASSLALLEQYF
CDR3 DNA: TGTGCCAGCAGCTTAGCATTACTTGAGCAGTACTTC

V gene: TRBV9
D gene: NA
J gene: TRBJ1-4
clone size: NA
CDR3 protein: CASSAGWGLTNEKLFF
CDR3 DNA: TGTGCCAGCAGCGCCGGTTGGGGGTTAACTAATGAAAAACTGTTTTTT

V gene: TRBV7-7
D gene: NA
J gene: TRBJ2-5
clone size: few
CDR3 protein: CASSLAYGGMETQYF
CDR3 DNA: TGTGCTAGCAGCTTGGCTTACGGGGGAATGGAGACCCAGTACTTC

V gene: TRBV20-1
D gene: TRBD2
J gene: TRBJ2-1
clone size: few
CDR3 protein: CSASTSGRTTEQFF
CDR3 DNA: TGCAGTGCTAGCACCAGCGGGAGAACTACTGAGCAGTTCTTC

V gene: TRBV25-1
D gene: TRBD2
J gene: TRBJ2-1
clone size: many
CDR3 protein: CASGLAGDEQFF
CDR3 DNA: TGTGCCTCAGGACTAGCTGGTGATGAGCAGTTCTTC

V gene: TRBV5-1
D gene: NA
J gene: TRBJ1-1
clone size: many
CDR3 protein: CASREGSEAFF
CDR3 DNA: TGCGCCAGCCGAGAGGGCTCTGAAGCTTTCTTT

V gene: TRBV20-1
D gene: TRBD1
J gene: TRBJ1-6
clone size: NA
CDR3 protein: CSAHGRTGSNSPLHF
CDR3 DNA: TGCAGTGCACATGGGAGGACAGGGAGTAATTCACCCCTCCACTTT

V gene: TRBV2
D gene: NA
J gene: TRBJ2-2
clone size: few
CDR3 protein: CASSVSGNANTGELFF
CDR3 DNA: TGTGCCAGCAGTGTTTCGGGTAACGCGAACACCGGGGAGCTGTTTTTT

V gene: TRBV20-1
D gene: NA
J gene: TRBJ1-2
clone size: few
CDR3 protein: CSAPPRFSGYTF
CDR3 DNA: TGCAGTGCCCCCCCTCGGTTCTCTGGCTACACCTTC

V gene: TRBV20-1
D gene: NA
J gene: TRBJ2-7
clone size: NA
CDR3 protein: CSARDSRTIGEQYF
CDR3 DNA: TGCAGTGCTAGAGATTCCCGGACTATCGGCGAGCAGTACTTC

V gene: TRBV29-1
D gene: TRBD1
J gene: TRBJ1-1
clone size: few
CDR3 protein: CSVQGGSTEAFF
CDR3 DNA: TGCAGCGTTCAGGGGGGCAGCACTGAAGCTTTCTTT

V gene: TRBV29-1
D gene: NA
J gene: TRBJ2-5
clone size: few
CDR3 protein: CTTAEPWSQETQYF
CDR3 DNA: TGCACCACGGCCGAGCCTTGGTCCCAAGAGACCCAGTACTTC

V gene: TRBV10-3
D gene: TRBD1
J gene: TRBJ1-1
clone size: few
CDR3 protein: CAISRQGNTEAFF
CDR3 DNA: TGTGCCATCAGTAGACAGGGAAACACTGAAGCTTTCTTT

V gene: TRBV3-1
D gene: NA
J gene: TRBJ2-1
clone size: NA
CDR3 protein: CASSRRLSGEQFF
CDR3 DNA: TGTGCCAGCAGCCGTCGTCTTTCGGGAGAGCAGTTCTTC

V gene: TRBV4-2
D gene: NA
J gene: TRBJ1-5
clone size: NA
CDR3 protein: CASSQATVAQPQHF
CDR3 DNA: TGTGCCAGCAGCCAAGCCACCGTTGCGCAGCCCCAGCATTTT

V gene: TRBV6-5
D gene: NA
J gene: TRBJ1-6
clone size: once
CDR3 protein: CASSYQGLGSPLHF
CDR3 DNA: TGTGCCAGCAGTTACCAGGGGCTAGGATCACCCCTCCACTTT

V gene: TRBV20-1
D gene: NA
J gene: TRBJ2-1
clone size: many
CDR3 protein: CSARSDYNNEQFF
CDR3 DNA: TGCAGTGCTAGATCCGACTACAACAATGAGCAGTTCTTC

V gene: TRBV5-1
D gene: NA
J gene: TRBJ2-1
clone size: NA
CDR3 protein: CASKGASYNEQFF
CDR3 DNA: TGCGCCAGCAAAGGAGCCTCCTACAATGAGCAGTTCTTC

V gene: TRBV11-2
D gene: TRBD1
J gene: TRBJ2-5
clone size: many
CDR3 protein: CASSDGQGKETQYF
CDR3 DNA: TGTGCCAGCAGCGATGGACAGGGGAAAGAGACCCAGTACTTC

V gene: TRBV27
D gene: NA
J gene: TRBJ2-7
clone size: few
CDR3 protein: CASSTHPRSSYEQYF
CDR3 DNA: TGTGCCAGCAGTACTCACCCAAGGAGCTCCTACGAGCAGTACTTC

V gene: TRBV29-1
D gene: NA
J gene: TRBJ2-7
clone size: NA
CDR3 protein: CSGTNAANEQYF
CDR3 DNA: TGCAGCGGAACTAACGCCGCCAACGAGCAGTACTTC

V gene: TRBV3-1
D gene: NA
J gene: TRBJ2-7
clone size: once
CDR3 protein: CASSRIGRPYEQYF
CDR3 DNA: TGTGCCAGCAGTCGTATTGGACGACCCTACGAGCAGTACTTC

V gene: TRBV24-1
D gene: TRBD1
J gene: TRBJ1-1
clone size: few
CDR3 protein: CATSESGGKAFF
CDR3 DNA: TGTGCCACCAGTGAGTCAGGGGGCAAAGCTTTCTTT

V gene: TRBV20-1
D gene: TRBD1
J gene: TRBJ1-5
clone size: NA
CDR3 protein: CSASLARGGNQPQHF
CDR3 DNA: TGCAGTGCTAGCTTAGCCAGGGGGGGCAATCAGCCCCAGCATTTT

V gene: TRBV7-9
D gene: NA
J gene: TRBJ2-1
clone size: many
CDR3 protein: CASSLLGGTQDEQFF
CDR3 DNA: TGTGCCAGCAGCCTCCTGGGCGGGACCCAGGATGAGCAGTTCTTC

V gene: TRBV4-1
D gene: TRBD1
J gene: TRBJ1-4
clone size: NA
CDR3 protein: CASSRAGTGEEKLFF
CDR3 DNA: TGCGCCAGCAGCCGAGCCGGGACAGGGGAGGAAAAACTGTTTTTT